What follows describes a single T cell receptor beta chain. The source of the sample is a study of blood T cell repertoires in COVID-19. Study-level information: Researchers got acute and convalescent COVID-19 samples from the United States, Italy and Spain. Sources were T cells, B-cell-depleted T cells, or PBMCs; the material itself was cDNA or gDNA.

V lost 8 bases to trimming and J lost 2 bases, with 12 bases between them. Germline assignment: CDR1 LNHDA and CDR2 SQIVND (reference sequence). This CDR3 region has 14 residues. In the original analysis: Reference gene primer amplification gave estimated nucleated cell counts. Data came from immunoSEQ multiplex PCR; TCRdb stores just in-frame clones and leaves some out. The D gene and trimming were derived from the DNA, and the V and J assignments and clone size from that table. The sample carries over 150,000 clones, 65% to 85% recorded once. The sequenced sample consisted of peripheral blood. The receptor was derived from a man between 65 and 85 years old with active or convalescent COVID-19. The chain links TRBV19 to TRBJ2-2, with TRBD1 as a possible D gene (6 bases). Here the CDR3 reads CASFRGDNTGELFF. CDR3 sequence (DNA): TGTGCCAGTTTCAGGGGAGACAACACCGGGGAGCTGTTTTTT.